The clone carrying this TCR beta chain was recorded a few times. What it recognizes is unknown. These data belong to a study of T-cell memory formation after mild COVID-19. Study results and caveats: Researchers report contracting CD4+ clones mostly in CM and EM, with CD8+ clones in EMRA. The study detected some responding clones in pre-infection memory, suggesting cross-reactive memory joined.

V shed 5 bases and J 0 bases; nucleotides not matched to a gene: 10. There are 17 residues in the CDR3. CDR1 and CDR2 (germline): MDHEN, SYDVKM. TCRdb analysed the 5' RACE reads with MiXCR anew, one entry per CDR3 protein. The sample holds about 130,000 distinct CDR3 sequences, 15% to 20% seen once. The rearrangement links TRBV28 to TRBJ2-3; 8 bases map to TRBD2. The source is a man aged 18 to 35 who had mild COVID-19 (a few samples of this study predate the infection). Cell type and time point are not known. Sequenced sample: PBMCs or a T cell subset sorted from them (not recorded which). The CDR3 sequence: CASSPLPAGGSTDTQYF. The DNA of the CDR3 is TGTGCCAGCAGTCCCCTCCCCGCGGGGGGCAGCACAGATACGCAGTATTTT.